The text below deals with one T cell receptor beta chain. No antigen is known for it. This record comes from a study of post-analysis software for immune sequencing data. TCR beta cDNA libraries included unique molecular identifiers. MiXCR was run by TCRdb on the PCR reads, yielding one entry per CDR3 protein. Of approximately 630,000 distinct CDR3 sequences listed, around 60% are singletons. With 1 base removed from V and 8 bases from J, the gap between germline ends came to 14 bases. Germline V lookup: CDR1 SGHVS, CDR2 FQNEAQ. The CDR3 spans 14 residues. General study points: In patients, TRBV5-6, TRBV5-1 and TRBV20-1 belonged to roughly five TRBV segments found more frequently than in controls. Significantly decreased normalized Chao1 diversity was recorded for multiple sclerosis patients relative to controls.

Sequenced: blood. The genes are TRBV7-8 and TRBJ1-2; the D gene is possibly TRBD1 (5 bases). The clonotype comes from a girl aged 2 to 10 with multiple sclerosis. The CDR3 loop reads CASSLGSAGRGYTF. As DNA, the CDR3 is TGTGCCAGCAGCTTAGGCTCGGCAGGGAGGGGCTACACCTTC.